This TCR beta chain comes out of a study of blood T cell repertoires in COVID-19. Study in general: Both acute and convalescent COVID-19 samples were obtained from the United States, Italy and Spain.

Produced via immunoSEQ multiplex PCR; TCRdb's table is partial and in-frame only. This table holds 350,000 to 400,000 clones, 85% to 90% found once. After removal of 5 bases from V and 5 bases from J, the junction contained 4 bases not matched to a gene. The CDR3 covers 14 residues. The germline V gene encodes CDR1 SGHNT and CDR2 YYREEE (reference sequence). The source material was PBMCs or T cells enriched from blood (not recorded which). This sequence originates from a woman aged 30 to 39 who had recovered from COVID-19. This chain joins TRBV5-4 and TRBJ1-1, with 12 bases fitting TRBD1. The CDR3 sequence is CASRGTGGGTEAFF. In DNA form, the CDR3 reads TGTGCCAGCAGAGGGACAGGGGGCGGGACTGAAGCTTTCTTT.